These 10 T cell receptor beta chains share one sample of origin, sequenced in a study of cytomegalovirus exposure and HLA in healthy donors. PCR employed 60 Vbeta and 13 Jbeta primers. Sequencing was performed with immunoSEQ multiplex PCR; in TCRdb, only in-frame clones are kept and a portion is missing. The sample includes 200,000 to 250,000 clones, approximately 70% seen only once; the top ten take around 2.6%. Sequencing was carried out using PBMCs. Receptors were obtained from a man aged 35 to 55 in good health and CMV-seropositive.

This clone was seen more than once but under ten times. This chain joins TRBV6-4 and TRBJ2-5, with unresolved D. Trimming left V 3 bases short and J 2 bases short, with 7 bases between. Germline CDR1 MRHNA, CDR2 SNTAGT. This CDR3 has 13 amino acids. DNA for the CDR3: TGTGCCAGCAGTGAAAACAGTCAAGAGACCCAGTACTTC. Translating gives CASSENSQETQYF.

The rearrangement links TRBV5-1 to TRBJ1-4; a possible D gene is TRBD1 (5 bases). Germline lookup yields CDR1 SGHRS and CDR2 YFSETQ. Between the trimmed V and J ends, which lost 0 bases and 6 bases, there was a span of 9 bases. CDR3 length equals 14 residues. The CDR3 DNA reads as TGCGCCAGCAGCTTGGCCGGGGGGTATGAAAAACTGTTTTTT. Residues: CASSLAGGYEKLFF.

This rearrangement joins TRBV6-5 to TRBJ1-1, with D tentatively TRBD1 (5 bases). This CDR3 is built from 14 residues. Per the germline V gene, CDR1 is MNHEY and CDR2 is SVGAGI. V lost 7 bases, J lost 1 base, and 13 bases lay in between. Written as DNA, the CDR3 is TGTGCCAGCAACTGGGCAGGGCGGAACACTGAAGCTTTCTTT. This translates into CASNWAGRNTEAFF.

J is TRBJ1-6 and V is TRBV2; 7 nucleotides align to TRBD1. Germline V lookup: CDR1 SNHLY, CDR2 FYNNEI. This CDR3 is built from 16 residues. Trimming cost V 8 bases and J 7 bases; bases outside gene matches: 14. Here the CDR3 DNA reads TGTGCCAGCCACTACCAAAGGACAGGAGGAAATTCACCCCTCCACTTT. Its protein is CASHYQRTGGNSPLHF.

V is TRBV2 and J is TRBJ2-1, with TRBD2 matching over 13 bases. J gave up 3 bases and V 3 bases, and 5 bases lay outside the gene matches. CDR1 and CDR2 from the germline V gene are SNHLY and FYNNEI. The CDR3 loop spans 17 amino acids. This chain's CDR3 is CASSDPGLAGIYNEQFF. The DNA of the CDR3 is TGTGCCAGCAGTGACCCGGGACTAGCGGGGATCTACAATGAGCAGTTCTTC.

This chain connects TRBV6-5 to TRBJ1-2; no clear D. Germline V gives CDR1 MNHEY, CDR2 SVGAGI. CDR3 size: 12 residues. Trimming took off 10 bases at V and 4 bases at J, with 13 bases between the two ends. CDR3 bases: TGTGCCACCATCTGGGAGGGCTATGGCTACACCTTC. Its translation: CATIWEGYGYTF.

This clone is a singleton in its sample. This chain connects TRBV4-3 to TRBJ2-1; D might be TRBD2 (6 bases). Germline V gives CDR1 LGHNA, CDR2 YSLEER. The CDR3 covers 14 residues. V was shortened by 4 bases and J by 7 bases, with 14 bases between the two germline ends. The CDR3 DNA reads TGCGCCAGCAGCCTCCGGAGGGCAGTTAATGAGCAGTTCTTC. Encoded protein: CASSLRRAVNEQFF.

This sequence joins TRBV5-8 and TRBJ1-5; TRBD1 agrees at 7 bases. Trimming cost V 3 bases and J 4 bases; bases outside gene matches: 4. Germline CDR1 reads SGHTS; CDR2 reads YDEGEE. This CDR3 is built from 14 residues. The CDR3 coding sequence is TGTGCCAGCAGCTGGGGACAGCCAAATCAGCCCCAGCATTTT. This codes for CASSWGQPNQPQHF.

The chain is built from TRBV19 and TRBJ2-3; 8 nucleotides agree with TRBD1. The CDR3 is made up of 14 amino acids. CDR1 and CDR2 from the germline V gene are LNHDA and SQIVND (reference sequence). J gave up 4 bases and V 6 bases, and 6 bases lay outside the gene matches. CDR3 nucleotides: TGTGCCAGTAGACAAGACAGGGGCTCAGATACGCAGTATTTT. Protein sequence: CASRQDRGSDTQYF.

This clone was counted once. The chain joins TRBV4-2 to TRBJ2-7; 12 positions match TRBD1. This CDR3 region has 15 residues. The ends lost 1 base at V and 4 bases at J; junction bases unmatched: 2. Germline V gene sequence: CDR1 LGHNA, CDR2 YNFKEQ. CDR3 loop: CASSQGDRGQYEQYF. CDR3 DNA: TGTGCCAGCAGCCAAGGGGACAGGGGGCAATACGAGCAGTACTTC.